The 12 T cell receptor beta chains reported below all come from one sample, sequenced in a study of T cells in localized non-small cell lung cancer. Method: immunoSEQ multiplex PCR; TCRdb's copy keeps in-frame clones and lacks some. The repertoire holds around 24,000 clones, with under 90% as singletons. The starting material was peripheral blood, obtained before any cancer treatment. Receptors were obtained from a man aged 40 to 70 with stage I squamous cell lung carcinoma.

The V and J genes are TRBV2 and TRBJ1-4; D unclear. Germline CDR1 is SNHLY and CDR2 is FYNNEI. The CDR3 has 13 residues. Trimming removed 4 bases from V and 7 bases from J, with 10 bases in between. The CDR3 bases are TGTGCCAGCAGTGTTCCGGGAGGTGAAAAACTGTTTTTT. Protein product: CASSVPGGEKLFF.

CDR3 sequence: CASSPRQGGEQYF. DNA of the CDR3: TGCGCCAGCAGCCCAAGACAGGGAGGCGAGCAGTACTTC. The genes are TRBV4-1 and TRBJ2-7; D might be TRBD1 (7 bases). Germline V lookup: CDR1 MGHRA, CDR2 YSYEKL. The ends were cut back, 4 bases at V and 6 bases at J, with 13 bases in the middle. The CDR3 runs to 13 residues.

The CDR3 region has the DNA TGTGCCAGCAGCCCGGGGGGCCGAACTGAAGCTTTCTTT. Its protein is CASSPGGRTEAFF. The chain joins TRBV2 to TRBJ1-1, with D possibly matching TRBD1 (6 bases). CDR3 length: 13 amino acids. CDR1 and CDR2 from the germline V gene are SNHLY and FYNNEI. V lost 6 bases and J lost 5, with 13 bases in between.

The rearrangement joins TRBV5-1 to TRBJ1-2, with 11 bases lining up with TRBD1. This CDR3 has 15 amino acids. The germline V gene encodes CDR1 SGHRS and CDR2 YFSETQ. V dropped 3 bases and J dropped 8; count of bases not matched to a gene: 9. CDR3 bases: TGCGCCAGCAGCTCAGACGGACAGGGGGCCGTCGGCTACACCTTC. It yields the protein CASSSDGQGAVGYTF.

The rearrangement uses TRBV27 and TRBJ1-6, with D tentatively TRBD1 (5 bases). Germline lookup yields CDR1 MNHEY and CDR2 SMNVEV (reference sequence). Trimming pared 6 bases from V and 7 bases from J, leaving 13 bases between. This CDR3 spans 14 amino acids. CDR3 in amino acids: CASRPGVANSPLHF. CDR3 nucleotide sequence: TGTGCCAGCAGGCCGGGGGTGGCGAATTCACCCCTCCACTTT.

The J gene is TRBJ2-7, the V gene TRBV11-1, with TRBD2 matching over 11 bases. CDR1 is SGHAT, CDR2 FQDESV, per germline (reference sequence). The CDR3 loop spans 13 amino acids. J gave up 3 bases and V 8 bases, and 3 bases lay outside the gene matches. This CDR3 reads CASCLAGGYEQYF. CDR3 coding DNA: TGTGCCAGCTGTCTAGCGGGGGGCTACGAGCAGTACTTC.

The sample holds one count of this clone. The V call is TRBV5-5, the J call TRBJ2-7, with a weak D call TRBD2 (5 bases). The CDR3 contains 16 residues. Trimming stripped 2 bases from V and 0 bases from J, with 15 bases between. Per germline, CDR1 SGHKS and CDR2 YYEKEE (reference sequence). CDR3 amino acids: CASSFDGVHSSYEQYF. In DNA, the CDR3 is TGTGCCAGCAGCTTCGACGGGGTTCATAGCTCCTACGAGCAGTACTTC.

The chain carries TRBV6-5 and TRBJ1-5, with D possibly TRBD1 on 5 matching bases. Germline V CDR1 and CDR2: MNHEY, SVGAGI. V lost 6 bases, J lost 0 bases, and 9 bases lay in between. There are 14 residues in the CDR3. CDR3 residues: CASRQTASNQPQHF. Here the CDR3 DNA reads TGTGCCAGCAGGCAGACAGCTAGCAATCAGCCCCAGCATTTT.

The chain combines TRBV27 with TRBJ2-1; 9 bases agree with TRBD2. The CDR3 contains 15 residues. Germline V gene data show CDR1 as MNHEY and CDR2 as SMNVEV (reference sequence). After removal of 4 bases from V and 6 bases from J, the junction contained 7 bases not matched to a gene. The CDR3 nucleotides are TGTGCCAGCAGTTCGCAAGCGGGGGGACGCAATGAGCAGTTCTTC. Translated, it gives CASSSQAGGRNEQFF.

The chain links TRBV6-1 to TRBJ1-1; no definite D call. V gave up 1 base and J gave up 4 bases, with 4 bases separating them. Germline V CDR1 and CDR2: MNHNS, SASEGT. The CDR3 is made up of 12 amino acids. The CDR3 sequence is CASSEGGTEAFF. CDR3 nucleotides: TGTGCCAGCAGTGAAGGAGGCACTGAAGCTTTCTTT.

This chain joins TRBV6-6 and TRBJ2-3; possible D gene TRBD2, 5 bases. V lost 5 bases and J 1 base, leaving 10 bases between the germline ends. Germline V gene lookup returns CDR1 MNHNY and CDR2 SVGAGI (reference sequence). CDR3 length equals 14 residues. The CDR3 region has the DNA TGTGCCAGCAGTCCCCGGACTGGCACAGATACGCAGTATTTT. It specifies CASSPRTGTDTQYF.

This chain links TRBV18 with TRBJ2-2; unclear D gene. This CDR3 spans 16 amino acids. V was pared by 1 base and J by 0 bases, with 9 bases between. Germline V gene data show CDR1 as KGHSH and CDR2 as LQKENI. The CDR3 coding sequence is TGTGCCAGCTCACCACGGGCGGTCGCGAACACCGGGGAGCTGTTTTTT. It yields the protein CASSPRAVANTGELFF. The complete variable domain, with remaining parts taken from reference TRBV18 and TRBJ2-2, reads NAGVMQNPRHLVRRRGQEARLRCSPMKGHSHVYWYRQLPEEGLKFMVYLQKENIIDESGMPKERFSAEFPKEGPSILRIQQVVRGDSAAYFCASSPRAVANTGELFFGEGSRLTVL.